These T cell receptor beta chains were read from a single sample in a study of post-analysis software for immune sequencing data. TCRdb analysed the PCR reads with MiXCR anew, one entry per CDR3 protein. The sample consists of some 800,000 distinct CDR3 sequences, about 45% of them appearing once. The sample was blood. Source of these receptors: a girl between 10 and 17 years old with multiple sclerosis. CDR3s include the opening cysteine and the closing phenylalanine or tryptophan. Each record gives: J gene, D gene, clone size, CDR3 length, V gene, CDR3 DNA, CDR3 protein. D genes are given only for firm matches. Size values are once, few and many counts, or a class for expanded clones, and some rows have none.

j_gene: TRBJ2-7
d_gene: .
abundance: .
len: 13
v_gene: TRBV20-1
CDR3nt: TGCAGTGCTAGAGATTACAGGGCCTACGAGCAGTACTTC
CDR3aa: CSARDYRAYEQYF

j_gene: TRBJ2-3
d_gene: TRBD2
abundance: .
len: 14
v_gene: TRBV29-1
CDR3nt: TGCAGCGTTGATTTGATCGGGAGGACAGATACGCAGTATTTT
CDR3aa: CSVDLIGRTDTQYF

j_gene: TRBJ1-6
d_gene: .
abundance: .
len: 12
v_gene: TRBV28
CDR3nt: TGTGCCAGCACCCGAGGCAGGGCAGCCCTCCACTTT
CDR3aa: CASTRGRAALHF

j_gene: TRBJ2-3
d_gene: .
abundance: .
len: 14
v_gene: TRBV7-9
CDR3nt: TGTGCCAGCAGCAATTTAGGGGGGGCGAATACGCAGTATTTT
CDR3aa: CASSNLGGANTQYF

j_gene: TRBJ2-1
d_gene: TRBD2
abundance: .
len: 17
v_gene: TRBV6-6
CDR3nt: TGTGCCAGCAGTTACTCTGGCGGGAGGCTTCTCGATCATGAGCAGTTCTTC
CDR3aa: CASSYSGGRLLDHEQFF

j_gene: TRBJ2-1
d_gene: TRBD2
abundance: .
len: 17
v_gene: TRBV15
CDR3nt: TGTGCCACCAGCAGAGAGGGGGGACTAGCGGGAGGGGCTGAGCAGTTCTTC
CDR3aa: CATSREGGLAGGAEQFF

j_gene: TRBJ2-1
d_gene: .
abundance: few
len: 14
v_gene: TRBV11-2
CDR3nt: TGTGCCAGCAGCTTAGATTTGGAGGGGCATGAGCAGTTCTTC
CDR3aa: CASSLDLEGHEQFF

j_gene: TRBJ2-3
d_gene: TRBD2
abundance: few
len: 15
v_gene: TRBV5-1
CDR3nt: TGCGCCAGCAGCTCTGGACTAGCGGGAGTTGATACGCAGTATTTT
CDR3aa: CASSSGLAGVDTQYF

j_gene: TRBJ2-1
d_gene: .
abundance: few
len: 15
v_gene: TRBV7-2
CDR3nt: TGTGCCAGCAGCCATGACGGGGGCTTGGGGAATGAGCAGTTCTTC
CDR3aa: CASSHDGGLGNEQFF

j_gene: TRBJ2-5
d_gene: TRBD1
abundance: many
len: 16
v_gene: TRBV4-3
CDR3nt: TGCGCCAGCAGCCAAGATTGGGGACAGGGGTCGGAGACCCAGTACTTC
CDR3aa: CASSQDWGQGSETQYF

j_gene: TRBJ2-1
d_gene: .
abundance: .
len: 13
v_gene: TRBV20-1
CDR3nt: TGCAGTGCTGGCAGGGCGGATTACAATGAGCAGTTCTTC
CDR3aa: CSAGRADYNEQFF

j_gene: TRBJ2-2
d_gene: TRBD2
abundance: few
len: 14
v_gene: TRBV20-1
CDR3nt: TGCAGTGCTAGATCTAGCGGGAATCGGGGGGAGCTGTTTTTT
CDR3aa: CSARSSGNRGELFF

j_gene: TRBJ2-1
d_gene: TRBD2
abundance: once
len: 14
v_gene: TRBV5-1
CDR3nt: TGCGCCAGCGCTACTAGCGGGGGGTACAATGAGCAGTTCTTC
CDR3aa: CASATSGGYNEQFF

j_gene: TRBJ2-7
d_gene: TRBD1
abundance: few
len: 15
v_gene: TRBV28
CDR3nt: TGTGCCAGCAGTGGAGGACAGGGTGGAGGTTACGAGCAGTACTTC
CDR3aa: CASSGGQGGGYEQYF

j_gene: TRBJ1-2
d_gene: TRBD1
abundance: few
len: 15
v_gene: TRBV5-1
CDR3nt: TGCGCCAGCAGCCCGGAGCGGACAGGACCCTATGGCTACACCTTC
CDR3aa: CASSPERTGPYGYTF

j_gene: TRBJ2-4
d_gene: .
abundance: .
len: 12
v_gene: TRBV4-1
CDR3nt: TGCGCCAGCAGCCAAGAAGCGGTGGAGCAGTACTTC
CDR3aa: CASSQEAVEQYF

j_gene: TRBJ2-5
d_gene: .
abundance: few
len: 14
v_gene: TRBV20-1
CDR3nt: TGCAGTGCTAGAACGGGGCGGTACCAAGAGACCCAGTACTTC
CDR3aa: CSARTGRYQETQYF

j_gene: TRBJ2-7
d_gene: TRBD2
abundance: few
len: 15
v_gene: TRBV7-2
CDR3nt: TGTGCCAGCAGCCCGGGGGGGGGCGCATCGTACGAGCAGTACTTC
CDR3aa: CASSPGGGASYEQYF

j_gene: TRBJ1-2
d_gene: TRBD1
abundance: few
len: 13
v_gene: TRBV10-1
CDR3nt: TGCGCCAGCAGTGTGGACAGGGGGAGCGGCTACACCTTC
CDR3aa: CASSVDRGSGYTF

j_gene: TRBJ1-5
d_gene: TRBD1
abundance: .
len: 16
v_gene: TRBV20-1
CDR3nt: TGCAGTGCTCGGGGTCCGGGACAGGGCGACAATCAGCCCCAGCATTTT
CDR3aa: CSARGPGQGDNQPQHF

j_gene: TRBJ2-4
d_gene: .
abundance: .
len: 15
v_gene: TRBV7-9
CDR3nt: TGTGCCAGCAGCTCAGGACGGGTAGCCAAAAACATTCAGTACTTC
CDR3aa: CASSSGRVAKNIQYF

j_gene: TRBJ2-1
d_gene: .
abundance: few
len: 14
v_gene: TRBV6-5
CDR3nt: TGTGCCAGCAGTTACGCTACAGGGAACGGTGAGCAGTTCTTC
CDR3aa: CASSYATGNGEQFF